This is a list of T cell receptor beta chains from one sample in a study of cytomegalovirus exposure and HLA in healthy donors. Measured with immunoSEQ multiplex PCR; TCRdb has only the in-frame clones, and not every one. The sample has 80,000 to 100,000 clones, 55% to 80% seen once. The sequenced sample was PBMCs. The receptors derive from a man in his forties in good health and CMV-seronegative. Each CDR3 is given with its conserved first and last residue. A D gene is named only where the DNA matches it firmly. Clone size appears in some rows only: once, few, many, or a class for an expanded clone.

V gene: TRBV2
D gene: -
J gene: TRBJ2-7
clone size: once
CDR3 DNA: TGTGCCAGCAGACAATACGAGCAGTACTTC
CDR3 protein: CASRQYEQYF

V gene: TRBV29-1
D gene: TRBD1
J gene: TRBJ2-5
clone size: -
CDR3 DNA: TGCAGCGTTTTGGACCCGGGACAGGGGCCAGGGGAGCAGTACTTC
CDR3 protein: CSVLDPGQGPGEQYF

V gene: TRBV5-6
D gene: TRBD2
J gene: TRBJ2-7
clone size: -
CDR3 DNA: TGTGCCAGCAGCTTGGGGACTAGCGGGGGGGCTGGCGAGCAGTACTTC
CDR3 protein: CASSLGTSGGAGEQYF

V gene: TRBV19
D gene: TRBD1
J gene: TRBJ1-1
clone size: -
CDR3 DNA: TGTGCCAGTAGTATGCAGGGGGTGAACACTGAAGCTTTCTTT
CDR3 protein: CASSMQGVNTEAFF

V gene: TRBV6-6
D gene: TRBD2
J gene: TRBJ2-1
clone size: -
CDR3 DNA: TGTGCCAGCAGGGACCGGACTAGCGGACACTACAATGAGCAGTTCTTC
CDR3 protein: CASRDRTSGHYNEQFF

V gene: TRBV6-1
D gene: TRBD1
J gene: TRBJ1-4
clone size: -
CDR3 DNA: TGTGCCAGCAGTGAAGATCCCGACAGGGGAGAAAAACTGTTTTTT
CDR3 protein: CASSEDPDRGEKLFF

V gene: TRBV5-6
D gene: TRBD2
J gene: TRBJ2-1
clone size: -
CDR3 DNA: TGTGCCAGCAGCCCGACTAGCGGGGGGTTCAATGAGCAGTTCTTC
CDR3 protein: CASSPTSGGFNEQFF

V gene: TRBV7-2
D gene: TRBD2
J gene: TRBJ2-2
clone size: -
CDR3 DNA: TGTGCCAGCAGCTTAGTCGCGTCAGCGGGAGCCGGGGAGCTGTTTTTT
CDR3 protein: CASSLVASAGAGELFF

V gene: TRBV5-1
D gene: -
J gene: TRBJ1-2
clone size: -
CDR3 DNA: TGCGCCAGCAGCTACGACTTAGCCTATGGCTACACCTTC
CDR3 protein: CASSYDLAYGYTF

V gene: TRBV19
D gene: -
J gene: TRBJ2-7
clone size: -
CDR3 DNA: TGTGCCAGTAGTATCGGGCAGGGGCTCTACGAGCAGTACTTC
CDR3 protein: CASSIGQGLYEQYF

V gene: TRBV13
D gene: TRBD1
J gene: TRBJ1-6
clone size: -
CDR3 DNA: TGTGCCAGCAGCTCGCGGACAGGGAGGGGGTCACCCCTCCACTTT
CDR3 protein: CASSSRTGRGSPLHF

V gene: TRBV2
D gene: -
J gene: TRBJ1-4
clone size: -
CDR3 DNA: TGTGCCAGCAGCACTTCGAGGGGGGGGGAAAAACTGTTTTTT
CDR3 protein: CASSTSRGGEKLFF

V gene: TRBV18
D gene: -
J gene: TRBJ1-3
clone size: once
CDR3 DNA: TGTGCCAGCTCACCCCTTCTCCGCAGCTCTGGAAACACCATATATTTT
CDR3 protein: CASSPLLRSSGNTIYF

V gene: TRBV5-6
D gene: -
J gene: TRBJ2-1
clone size: -
CDR3 DNA: TGTGCCAGCAGTACCTACAATGAGCAGTTCTTC
CDR3 protein: CASSTYNEQFF

V gene: TRBV4-1
D gene: -
J gene: TRBJ1-1
clone size: few
CDR3 DNA: TGCGCCAGCAGCCCCTCGTCTGTTAGCACTGAAGCTTTCTTT
CDR3 protein: CASSPSSVSTEAFF

V gene: TRBV27
D gene: TRBD1
J gene: TRBJ2-1
clone size: -
CDR3 DNA: TGTGCCAGCAGCAAGGGACAGGGGGCTATGAATGAGCAGTTCTTC
CDR3 protein: CASSKGQGAMNEQFF

V gene: TRBV11-2
D gene: -
J gene: TRBJ2-7
clone size: -
CDR3 DNA: TGTGCCAGCAGCTTAGGGCCAGGCCTCTACGAGCAGTACTTC
CDR3 protein: CASSLGPGLYEQYF

V gene: TRBV6-5
D gene: -
J gene: TRBJ1-2
clone size: -
CDR3 DNA: TGTGCCAGCGGCCCGCGGGGAGGCGGCTACACCTTC
CDR3 protein: CASGPRGGGYTF

V gene: TRBV6-5
D gene: TRBD2
J gene: TRBJ2-7
clone size: -
CDR3 DNA: TGTGCCGGCGGGAGGAGGGAGTACGAGCAGTACTTC
CDR3 protein: CAGGRREYEQYF

V gene: TRBV6-1
D gene: -
J gene: TRBJ1-3
clone size: -
CDR3 DNA: TGTGCCAGCAGTGAAACTCTGGGAAACACCATATATTTT
CDR3 protein: CASSETLGNTIYF

V gene: TRBV27
D gene: TRBD1
J gene: TRBJ1-3
clone size: -
CDR3 DNA: TGTGCCAGCAGGGGACAGGCCTCTGGAAACACCATATATTTT
CDR3 protein: CASRGQASGNTIYF

V gene: TRBV5-4
D gene: TRBD1
J gene: TRBJ1-6
clone size: -
CDR3 DNA: TGTGCCAGTACACAGCAGACAGGGGGCCGTTCACCCCTCCACTTT
CDR3 protein: CASTQQTGGRSPLHF

V gene: TRBV28
D gene: -
J gene: TRBJ1-2
clone size: -
CDR3 DNA: TGTGCCAGCAGTTCCCGAGGCAGGGATTTCTATGGCTACACCTTC
CDR3 protein: CASSSRGRDFYGYTF

V gene: TRBV6-1
D gene: TRBD1
J gene: TRBJ1-1
clone size: -
CDR3 DNA: TGTGCCAGCAGTGAATTCCATGGGACAGTGAACACTGAAGCTTTCTTT
CDR3 protein: CASSEFHGTVNTEAFF

V gene: TRBV7-2
D gene: -
J gene: TRBJ2-5
clone size: -
CDR3 DNA: TGTGCCAGCAGCTTATGGGCCAGAGCGGCTCCGTACCAAGAGACCCAGTACTTC
CDR3 protein: CASSLWARAAPYQETQYF

V gene: TRBV28
D gene: -
J gene: TRBJ2-1
clone size: -
CDR3 DNA: TGTGCCAGCAGCCCACTGAGGGCGTTCTTC
CDR3 protein: CASSPLRAFF

V gene: TRBV2
D gene: -
J gene: TRBJ1-2
clone size: -
CDR3 DNA: TGTGCCAGCACTGTCGGGGGGGGGACCTACACCTTC
CDR3 protein: CASTVGGGTYTF

V gene: TRBV4-3
D gene: -
J gene: TRBJ1-2
clone size: -
CDR3 DNA: TGCGCCAGCAGCCAAGAGCACTACTATGGCTACACCTTC
CDR3 protein: CASSQEHYYGYTF

V gene: TRBV5-1
D gene: TRBD2
J gene: TRBJ2-3
clone size: -
CDR3 DNA: TGCGCCAGCAGCGCGGCTAGCGGGGGGGCCGCAGATACGCAGTATTTT
CDR3 protein: CASSAASGGAADTQYF

V gene: TRBV19
D gene: -
J gene: TRBJ1-5
clone size: -
CDR3 DNA: TGTGCCAGTAGTATGTCAGCGGGTGCTATTCAGCCCCAGCATTTT
CDR3 protein: CASSMSAGAIQPQHF

V gene: TRBV13
D gene: TRBD1
J gene: TRBJ2-5
clone size: -
CDR3 DNA: TGTGCCAGCAGCGGCGACAGGGCGCAAGAGACCCAGTACTTC
CDR3 protein: CASSGDRAQETQYF

V gene: TRBV11-2
D gene: -
J gene: TRBJ2-5
clone size: -
CDR3 DNA: TGTGCCAGCAGTGAGATGAGGGAGACCCAGTACTTC
CDR3 protein: CASSEMRETQYF

V gene: TRBV6-5
D gene: -
J gene: TRBJ2-7
clone size: -
CDR3 DNA: TGTGCCAGCAGTCCTCAGGGTGTGGGCTACGAGCAGTACTTC
CDR3 protein: CASSPQGVGYEQYF

V gene: TRBV10-3
D gene: TRBD1
J gene: TRBJ2-7
clone size: -
CDR3 DNA: TGTGCCATCAGTGAAAGTTTGGGGACAGAGTACTACGAGCAGTACTTC
CDR3 protein: CAISESLGTEYYEQYF

V gene: TRBV10-3
D gene: TRBD1
J gene: TRBJ2-2
clone size: -
CDR3 DNA: TGTGCCATCGGCGGACAGGGGGTCGGGGAGCTGTTTTTT
CDR3 protein: CAIGGQGVGELFF

V gene: TRBV2
D gene: -
J gene: TRBJ2-5
clone size: -
CDR3 DNA: TGTGCCAGCAGTTATACAGGGAAAGAGACCCAGTACTTC
CDR3 protein: CASSYTGKETQYF

V gene: TRBV18
D gene: TRBD1
J gene: TRBJ1-1
clone size: -
CDR3 DNA: TGTGCCAGCTCACCAGCAGGGGGACAGGACACTGAAGCTTTCTTT
CDR3 protein: CASSPAGGQDTEAFF

V gene: TRBV18
D gene: -
J gene: TRBJ1-1
clone size: -
CDR3 DNA: TGTGCCAGCTCACAACAGGCTAACACTGAAGCTTTCTTT
CDR3 protein: CASSQQANTEAFF

V gene: TRBV15
D gene: -
J gene: TRBJ2-3
clone size: -
CDR3 DNA: TGTGCCACCAGCAGATCCTATTCCGCGGTAACGCAGTATTTT
CDR3 protein: CATSRSYSAVTQYF

V gene: TRBV5-6
D gene: -
J gene: TRBJ1-5
clone size: few
CDR3 DNA: TGTGCCAGCAGCCCGGTGACGGGGGAGCCCCAGCATTTT
CDR3 protein: CASSPVTGEPQHF

V gene: TRBV7-9
D gene: TRBD1
J gene: TRBJ2-7
clone size: -
CDR3 DNA: TGTGCCAGCAGCTTAGACAGGGGGCACTACGAGCAGTACTTC
CDR3 protein: CASSLDRGHYEQYF

V gene: TRBV6-5
D gene: TRBD1
J gene: TRBJ2-7
clone size: few
CDR3 DNA: TGTGCCAGTAAAAGGGGGACAGCTTACGAGCAGTACTTC
CDR3 protein: CASKRGTAYEQYF

V gene: TRBV4-3
D gene: TRBD1
J gene: TRBJ2-1
clone size: -
CDR3 DNA: TGCGCCAGCAGCCTCGGACAGGGACTTAGGAATGAGCAGTTCTTC
CDR3 protein: CASSLGQGLRNEQFF

V gene: TRBV7-8
D gene: -
J gene: TRBJ1-3
clone size: -
CDR3 DNA: TGTGCCAGCAGCTTAGACGGGAGCTTTGGAAACACCATATATTTT
CDR3 protein: CASSLDGSFGNTIYF

V gene: TRBV4-3
D gene: -
J gene: TRBJ2-6
clone size: -
CDR3 DNA: TGCGCCAGCAGCCAAGGGGTTTCAGGGTTGGGGGCCAACGTCCTGACTTTC
CDR3 protein: CASSQGVSGLGANVLTF

V gene: TRBV29-1
D gene: TRBD2
J gene: TRBJ2-3
clone size: -
CDR3 DNA: TGCAGCGTTGGACTAGCGGAATTCACAGATACGCAGTATTTT
CDR3 protein: CSVGLAEFTDTQYF

V gene: TRBV7-9
D gene: TRBD1
J gene: TRBJ1-4
clone size: -
CDR3 DNA: TGTGCCAGCAGCCGTGGACAGGGAACTAATGAAAAACTGTTTTTT
CDR3 protein: CASSRGQGTNEKLFF

V gene: TRBV11-2
D gene: TRBD1
J gene: TRBJ2-6
clone size: -
CDR3 DNA: TGTGCCAGCAGCCCCCTAGAGGGACAGGGGTTCTATGGGGCCAACGTCCTGACTTTC
CDR3 protein: CASSPLEGQGFYGANVLTF

V gene: TRBV5-1
D gene: TRBD2
J gene: TRBJ2-6
clone size: few
CDR3 DNA: TGCGCCAGCAGCTTGGCAGGGAGGGCTGGGGCCAACGTCCTGACTTTC
CDR3 protein: CASSLAGRAGANVLTF

V gene: TRBV5-1
D gene: -
J gene: TRBJ2-2
clone size: -
CDR3 DNA: TGCGCCAGCAGCTACACTTTCAGGGTTTACGGCACCGGGGAGCTGTTTTTT
CDR3 protein: CASSYTFRVYGTGELFF

V gene: TRBV2
D gene: TRBD2
J gene: TRBJ2-1
clone size: -
CDR3 DNA: TGTGCCAGCAGCAAGACAGCGGGGGGGCCCTACAATGAGCAGTTCTTC
CDR3 protein: CASSKTAGGPYNEQFF

V gene: TRBV12-1
D gene: -
J gene: TRBJ2-7
clone size: -
CDR3 DNA: TGTGCCAGCAGCTCGAGGTGGCTCGTAGGCGAGCAGTACTTC
CDR3 protein: CASSSRWLVGEQYF